These 23 T cell receptor beta chains were all obtained from the same sample, sequenced in a study of blood T cell repertoires in COVID-19. The assay was immunoSEQ multiplex PCR, and TCRdb's table has in-frame clones only and misses some. Of 250,000 to 350,000 clones detected, 87% appear once; the ten largest clones hold about 2.2%. The specimen was peripheral blood. All receptors come from a woman between 50 and 59 years old who had recovered from COVID-19.

V and J are TRBV9 and TRBJ2-3; 7 nucleotides match TRBD1. Losses at the gene ends were 0 bases for V and 7 bases for J; bases not matched to a gene: 8. Germline V gives CDR1 SGDLS, CDR2 YYNGEE. The CDR3 has 15 residues. Here the CDR3 reads CASSVGSGDRNTQYF. The CDR3 DNA reads TGTGCCAGCAGCGTAGGATCTGGGGACAGAAATACGCAGTATTTT.

This chain connects TRBV11-2 to TRBJ2-2, with 8 bases lining up with TRBD2. With V trimmed by 6 bases and J by 0 bases, 6 bases remained unmatched. Per germline, CDR1 SGHAT and CDR2 FQNNGV. CDR3 length: 16 residues. The CDR3 sequence: CASSPIAGSNTGELFF. DNA for the CDR3: TGTGCCAGCAGTCCCATAGCGGGATCGAACACCGGGGAGCTGTTTTTT.

The rearrangement links TRBV4-3 to TRBJ1-2; 7 bases fit TRBD1. In germline, CDR1 is LGHNA, CDR2 YSLEER. The ends lost 1 base at V and 3 bases at J; junction bases unmatched: 5. The CDR3 loop spans 15 amino acids. The CDR3 nucleotides read TGCGCCAGCAGCCAAGCGACAGGGTCGGACTATGGCTACACCTTC. This gives the protein CASSQATGSDYGYTF.

V gene TRBV7-9 combines with J gene TRBJ1-2; 7 positions agree with TRBD1. V lost 5 bases to trimming and J lost 8 bases; unmatched junction nucleotides: 8. Germline assignment: CDR1 SEHNR and CDR2 FQNEAQ (reference sequence). CDR3 size: 13 residues. CDR3 region: CASSPSQGVGYTF. Written as DNA, the CDR3 is TGTGCCAGCAGCCCAAGCCAGGGGGTCGGCTACACCTTC.

The chain links TRBV10-3 to TRBJ2-1; the match to TRBD2 covers 7 bases. CDR1 is ENHRY, CDR2 SYGVKD, per germline. The CDR3 is made up of 14 amino acids. V was pared by 11 bases and J by 0 bases, with 7 bases of the junction left unmatched. CDR3 region: CAVLGGGSYNEQFF. DNA of the CDR3: TGTGCCGTCCTGGGGGGGGGCTCCTACAATGAGCAGTTCTTC.

The chain carries TRBV5-1 and TRBJ2-1, with 8 bases matching TRBD2. There are 16 residues in the CDR3. V dropped 4 bases and J dropped 6; count of bases not matched to a gene: 12. In germline, CDR1 is SGHRS, CDR2 YFSETQ. The CDR3 DNA follows: TGCGCCAGCAGCCCCTCGGCGGGGGGAGGCACCAATGAGCAGTTCTTC. Its protein product is CASSPSAGGGTNEQFF.

The chain has TRBV11-2 and TRBJ1-1, with 8 nucleotides matching TRBD1. The CDR3 runs to 14 residues. V shed 2 bases, J shed 3 bases, and the junction held 2 bases outside the gene matches. CDR1 SGHAT and CDR2 FQNNGV come from the germline V gene. CDR3 protein: CASSLQGAYTEAFF. Written as DNA, the CDR3 is TGTGCCAGCAGCTTACAGGGGGCGTACACTGAAGCTTTCTTT.

This clone was observed a few times. This sequence joins TRBV27 and TRBJ1-6; D is uncertain. The V gene lost 6 bases and the J gene lost 8 bases, with 11 bases spanning the gap. The germline CDR1 and CDR2 sequences are MNHEY and SMNVEV (reference sequence). This CDR3 is 13 amino acids long. The chain's CDR3 is CASSYAADSPLHF. For the CDR3, the DNA is TGTGCCAGCAGCTATGCTGCTGATTCACCCCTCCACTTT.

The chain recombines TRBV10-3 with TRBJ1-1; 8 bases fit TRBD1. V trimming: 3 bases; J trimming: 5 bases; junction bases outside the gene matches: 2. The V gene's germline CDR1 is ENHRY and CDR2 SYGVKD. The CDR3 contains 13 residues. DNA of the CDR3: TGTGCCATCAGTGACAGGGGGCATACTGAAGCTTTCTTT. It is translated as CAISDRGHTEAFF.

The chain uses TRBV4-3 and TRBJ2-1; D unresolved. V was trimmed by 0 bases and J by 4 bases, leaving 13 bases between them. CDR3 length: 16 amino acids. CDR1 is LGHNA, CDR2 YSLEER, per germline. CDR3 DNA: TGCGCCAGCAGCCAAGATTATGGTGGGCAGTACAATGAGCAGTTCTTC. This encodes CASSQDYGGQYNEQFF.

The chain employs TRBV4-3 and TRBJ1-1; D is unresolved. CDR1 and CDR2 (germline): LGHNA, YSLEER. CDR3 size: 14 residues. V was trimmed by 4 bases and J by 0 bases, leaving 9 bases between them. The CDR3 DNA follows: TGCGCCAGCAGCCCGGAGGCCTTGAACACTGAAGCTTTCTTT. As protein: CASSPEALNTEAFF.

This chain joins TRBV30 and TRBJ1-2, with D tentatively TRBD1 (5 bases). Per the germline V gene, CDR1 is GTSNPN and CDR2 is SVGIG (reference sequence). V was trimmed by 1 base and J by 0 bases, leaving 6 bases between them. The CDR3 is 13 residues long. The CDR3 sequence: CAWSGGANYGYTF. For the CDR3, the DNA is TGTGCCTGGAGTGGGGGGGCTAACTATGGCTACACCTTC.

This clone was picked up one time. The V gene is TRBV29-1, the J gene TRBJ1-4; the D is unclear. Germline assignment: CDR1 SQVTM and CDR2 ANQGSEA. The ends were cut back, 3 bases at V and 8 bases at J, with 13 bases in the middle. The CDR3 is made up of 13 amino acids. In DNA form, the CDR3 reads TGCAGCGTTGAGGTGACCCGAGGGGAAAAACTGTTTTTT. It translates to CSVEVTRGEKLFF. The full variable domain, its missing parts supplied by reference TRBV29-1 and TRBJ1-4, is SAVISQKPSRDICQRGTSLTIQCQVDSQVTMMFWYRQQPGQSLTLIATANQGSEATYESGFVIDKFPISRPNLTFSTLTVSNMSPEDSSIYLCSVEVTRGEKLFFGSGTQLSVL.

This chain links TRBV6-1 with TRBJ2-4; 10 bases are shared with TRBD2. The ends lost 4 bases at V and 4 bases at J; junction bases unmatched: 7. Looked up from germline, CDR1 is MNHNS and CDR2 is SASEGT. The CDR3 is 16 residues long. CDR3 nucleotide sequence: TGTGCCAGCAGTGCTAGAGGACTAGCGGTAAAAAACATTCAGTACTTC. It specifies CASSARGLAVKNIQYF.

The chain is built from TRBV5-6 and TRBJ1-1; no clear D gene. V was pared by 0 bases and J by 7 bases, with 10 bases between. Germline loops: CDR1 SGHDT, CDR2 YYEEEE. The CDR3 consists of 13 residues. CDR3 protein: CASSLDLRDEAFF. The CDR3 nucleotides read TGTGCCAGCAGCTTGGACTTGAGGGATGAAGCTTTCTTT.

This clone occurred a few times. The rearrangement joins TRBV10-3 to TRBJ2-7; tentatively, D is TRBD1 (6 bases). The V gene's germline CDR1 is ENHRY and CDR2 SYGVKD. The CDR3 spans 16 residues. V lost 6 bases and J lost 2, with 20 bases in between. The DNA for the CDR3 is TGTGCCATCAGCTCGGCCGGGACAAAAGCCACCTACGAGCAGTACTTC. Residues: CAISSAGTKATYEQYF.

The V gene is TRBV19, the J gene TRBJ2-6; 9 nucleotides agree with TRBD1. Per the germline V gene, CDR1 is LNHDA and CDR2 is SQIVND (reference sequence). V lost 7 bases, J lost 1 base, and 8 bases stayed unmatched. This CDR3 has 17 residues. This CDR3 reads CASNVGQGASGANVLTF. The CDR3 DNA follows: TGTGCCAGTAACGTGGGACAGGGAGCATCTGGGGCCAACGTCCTGACTTTC.

The chain recombines TRBV5-1 with TRBJ2-1; a weak D match, TRBD1 (6 bases). V shed 5 bases and J shed 7 bases, with 13 bases lying between them. The CDR3 runs 13 residues. Germline V gene lookup returns CDR1 SGHRS and CDR2 YFSETQ. The CDR3 loop reads CASRRGSSNEQFF. Here the CDR3 DNA reads TGCGCCAGCAGGAGGGGGAGTAGTAATGAGCAGTTCTTC.

The J gene is TRBJ2-7, the V gene TRBV5-5; D perhaps matches TRBD2 (5 bases). Trimming left V 4 bases short and J 2 bases short, with 13 bases between. CDR1 SGHKS and CDR2 YYEKEE come from the germline V gene (reference sequence). The CDR3 is 14 amino acids. Written as DNA, the CDR3 is TGTGCCAGCAGCCAACAGCCGGGGACCTACGAGCAGTACTTC. Translated, it gives CASSQQPGTYEQYF. The full variable domain, in which reference TRBV5-5 and TRBJ2-7 provide the parts outside the CDR3, is DAGVTQSPTHLIKTRGQQVTLRCSPISGHKSVSWYQQVLGQGPQFIFQYYEKEERGRGNFPDRFSARQFPNYSSELNVNALLLGDSALYLCASSQQPGTYEQYFGPGTRLTVT.

The table lists this clone with a count of one. This chain connects TRBV27 to TRBJ2-2; D perhaps matches TRBD2 (6 bases). CDR1 is MNHEY and CDR2 is SMNVEV in the germline V gene (reference sequence). There are 16 residues in the CDR3. V gave up 5 bases and J gave up 6 bases, with 19 bases separating them. CDR3 in amino acids: CASSGGGGLEAGELFF. The DNA of the CDR3 is TGTGCCAGCAGTGGGGGAGGCGGGCTAGAGGCCGGGGAGCTGTTTTTT.

As DNA, the CDR3 is TGTGCCAGCAGCGTGATCCCCGGGACAGGGGAAGATGGCTACACCTTC. Its protein is CASSVIPGTGEDGYTF. This rearrangement joins TRBV5-5 to TRBJ1-2; 10 nucleotides line up with TRBD1. This CDR3 has 16 residues. CDR1 SGHKS and CDR2 YYEKEE come from the germline V gene (reference sequence). The V and J ends lost 4 bases and 6 bases, in that order; junction bases with no gene match: 12.

The chain has TRBV7-2 and TRBJ2-7; D is undetermined. Trimming took 1 base from V and 2 from J, leaving 9 bases between them. The CDR3 contains 14 residues. The V gene's germline CDR1 is SGHTA and CDR2 FQGNSA. CDR3 sequence (DNA): TGTGCCAGCAGCTTAGAACCTGCAGCCTACGAGCAGTACTTC. It encodes CASSLEPAAYEQYF. Based on the CDR3 plus reference TRBV7-2 and TRBJ2-7, the full variable domain is GAGVSQSPSNKVTEKGKDVELRCDPISGHTALYWYRQSLGQGLEFLIYFQGNSAPDKSGLPSDRFSAERTGGSVSTLTIQRTQQEDSAVYLCASSLEPAAYEQYFGPGTRLTVT.

This clone occurred once. V and J are TRBV6-1 and TRBJ1-2; no firm D call. The CDR3 is made up of 13 amino acids. Between the trimmed V and J ends, which lost 2 bases and 2 bases, there was a span of 6 bases. Germline values: CDR1 MNHNS, CDR2 SASEGT. The CDR3 loop reads CASSELANYGYTF. The CDR3 DNA follows: TGTGCCAGCAGTGAACTGGCCAACTATGGCTACACCTTC.